The clone carrying this TCR beta chain was observed many times. Its cognate antigen is unknown. TCRdb processed the RT-PCR reads anew with MiXCR; each CDR3 protein has one entry. Of some 850,000 distinct CDR3 sequences detected, roughly 20% appear once; the ten largest clones hold around 9.9%. The sample is drawn from a study of response to subunit inactivated influenza vaccine. The CDR3 length is 16 residues. V lost 4 bases, J lost 6 bases, and 11 bases stayed unmatched. Broader study findings: It was suggested by the authors that few new T cells are recruited by each seasonal influenza vaccination.

The chain links TRBV12-3 or TRBV12-4 to TRBJ1-4; 7 positions agree with TRBD1. This clonotype originated in a man aged 45-60 years who received an inactivated influenza vaccine. This specimen consisted of PBMCs from blood, obtained 5 to 6 days after vaccination. CDR3 coding DNA: TGTGCCAGCAGTTCCCTCCGCGGGACAGTCGATGAAAAACTGTTTTTT. It codes for CASSSLRGTVDEKLFF.